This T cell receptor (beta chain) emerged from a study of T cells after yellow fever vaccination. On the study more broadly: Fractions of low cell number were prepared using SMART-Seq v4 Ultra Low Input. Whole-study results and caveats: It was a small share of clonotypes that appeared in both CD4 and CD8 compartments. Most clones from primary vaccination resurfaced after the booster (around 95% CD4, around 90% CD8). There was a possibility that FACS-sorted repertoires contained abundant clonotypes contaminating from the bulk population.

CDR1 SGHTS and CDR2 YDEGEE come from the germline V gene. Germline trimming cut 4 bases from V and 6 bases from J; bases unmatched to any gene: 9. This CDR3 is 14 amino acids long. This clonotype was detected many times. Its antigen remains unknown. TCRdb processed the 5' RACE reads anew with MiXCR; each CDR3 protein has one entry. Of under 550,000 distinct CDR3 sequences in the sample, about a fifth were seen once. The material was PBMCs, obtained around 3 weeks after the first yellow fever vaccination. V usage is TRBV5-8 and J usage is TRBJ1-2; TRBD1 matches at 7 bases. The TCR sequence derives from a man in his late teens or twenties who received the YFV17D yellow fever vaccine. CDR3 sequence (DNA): TGTGCCAGCAGCCGAAGGACAGGCGTTCATGGCTACACCTTC. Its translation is CASSRRTGVHGYTF.